This passage covers 19 T cell receptor beta chains from one sample sequenced in a study of blood T cell repertoires in COVID-19. Sequencing was performed with immunoSEQ multiplex PCR; in TCRdb, only in-frame clones are kept and a portion is missing. The sample lists roughly 190,000 clones, 83% occurring once. The sample comprised peripheral blood. Receptor source: a woman between 35 and 50 years old with acute or convalescent COVID-19.

The chain has TRBV2 and TRBJ2-7; D gene unclear. V lost 10 bases and J 0 bases, leaving 13 bases between the germline ends. This CDR3 is built from 13 residues. The germline V gene has CDR1 SNHLY and CDR2 FYNNEI. CDR3 DNA sequence: TGTGCCACCCAGACACAAATCTCCTACGAGCAGTACTTC. Translated, it gives CATQTQISYEQYF.

This clone was seen only a few times. The V and J genes are TRBV30 and TRBJ1-3; 10 bases map to TRBD1. V trimming: 8 bases; J trimming: 4 bases; junction bases outside the gene matches: 8. This CDR3 spans 14 amino acids. Germline V gene sequence: CDR1 GTSNPN, CDR2 SVGIG (reference sequence). DNA for the CDR3: TGTGCCACGGCACGGGACAGGGGAGGAAACACCATATATTTT. Protein sequence: CATARDRGGNTIYF.

This chain links TRBV4-1 with TRBJ1-4, with unresolved D. Germline V lookup: CDR1 MGHRA, CDR2 YSYEKL. V was clipped by 4 bases and J by 1 base, with 13 bases between them. The length of the CDR3 is 16 residues. The CDR3 here is CASSRSHTRTNEKLFF. The CDR3 coding sequence is TGCGCCAGCAGCCGATCTCATACACGAACTAATGAAAAACTGTTTTTT.

The chain has TRBV6-5 and TRBJ1-3; tentative D call: TRBD1 (5 bases). The V end lost 6 bases, the J end lost 0 bases, and 6 bases lay between the germline ends. Germline CDR1 is MNHEY and CDR2 is SVGAGI. The CDR3 contains 13 residues. The CDR3 nucleotides read TGTGCCAGCAGACAGGTCTCTGGAAACACCATATATTTT. Protein: CASRQVSGNTIYF.

This clone was observed a handful of times. J is TRBJ1-5 and V is TRBV28; D ambiguous. The CDR3 is 14 residues long. From germline, CDR1 is MDHEN and CDR2 SYDVKM. Trimming removed 6 bases from V and 3 bases from J, with 12 bases in between. CDR3 loop: CASRHRGYNQPQHF. The CDR3, as DNA: TGTGCCAGCAGACACCGCGGATACAATCAGCCCCAGCATTTT.

The chain joins TRBV3-1 (or the pseudogene TRBV3-2) to TRBJ2-7, with TRBD2 identical over 10 bases. There are 15 residues in the CDR3. Germline-derived CDR1 and CDR2 are LGHDT and YNNKEL (reference sequence). V was pared by 4 bases and J by 1 base, with 4 bases of the junction left unmatched. CDR3 nucleotides: TGTGCCAGCAGCCTACTAGCGGGGCCTTCCTACGAGCAGTACTTC. This codes for CASSLLAGPSYEQYF.

The chain employs TRBV28 and TRBJ2-1, with 7 positions matching TRBD1. The length of the CDR3 is 16 residues. CDR1 and CDR2 (germline): MDHEN, SYDVKM. V shed 5 bases, J shed 7 bases, and the junction held 14 bases outside the gene matches. CDR3 region: CASSPIQGSMRNEQFF. In DNA form, the CDR3 reads TGTGCCAGCAGTCCCATACAGGGGTCTATGAGGAATGAGCAGTTCTTC.

This clone was observed a single time. The chain carries TRBV5-4 and TRBJ1-2, with 7 bases aligning to TRBD1. The CDR3 spans 15 residues. Trimming removed 0 bases from V and 2 bases from J; junction bases left unmatched: 4. CDR1 and CDR2 from the germline V gene are SGHNT and YYREEE (reference sequence). The CDR3 loop is CASSLEPGGNYGYTF. In nucleotides, the CDR3 is TGTGCCAGCAGCTTGGAGCCAGGGGGAAACTATGGCTACACCTTC.

The V call is TRBV11-3, the J call TRBJ2-2, with D possibly TRBD2 on 6 matching bases. Trimming shortened V by 5 bases and J by 3 bases, and 22 bases separated the two germline ends. CDR1 SGHNT and CDR2 YENEEA come from the germline V gene. The CDR3 spans 18 residues. The CDR3 here is CASSLNQGGTLHTGELFF. In DNA, the CDR3 is TGTGCCAGCAGCCTCAACCAGGGCGGGACTCTCCACACCGGGGAGCTGTTTTTT. Variable domain in full (rest from reference TRBV11-3 and TRBJ2-2): EAGVVQSPRYKIIEKKQPVAFWCNPISGHNTLYWYLQNLGQGPELLIRYENEEAVDDSQLPKDRFSAERLKGVDSTLKIQPAELGDSAVYLCASSLNQGGTLHTGELFFGEGSRLTVL.

V usage is TRBV28 and J usage is TRBJ1-6; no definite D call. This CDR3 has 14 residues. Germline V gene sequence: CDR1 MDHEN, CDR2 SYDVKM. The V gene lost 5 bases and the J gene lost 7 bases, with 12 bases spanning the gap. CDR3 residues: CASSPGGQNSPLHF. Written as DNA, the CDR3 is TGTGCCAGCAGTCCCGGAGGGCAGAATTCACCCCTCCACTTT.

This rearrangement joins TRBV5-1 to TRBJ2-2; D is unresolved. CDR1 and CDR2 (germline): SGHRS, YFSETQ. The CDR3 extends over 13 amino acids. V dropped 0 bases and J dropped 6 bases, with 6 bases sitting between them. The CDR3 loop reads CASSLELSGELFF. DNA for the CDR3: TGCGCCAGCAGCTTGGAGCTTTCCGGGGAGCTGTTTTTT.

The table lists this clone with a count of one. The V gene is TRBV21-1, the J gene TRBJ1-5; the table's D call of TRBD1 was not tested on the DNA. TRBV21-1 is an annotated pseudogene. This CDR3 has 15 amino acids. The CDR3 reads CASRKDQGLYWAQHF. CDR3 bases: TGTGCCAGCAGGAAGGATCAGGGCCTTTATTGGGCCCAGCATTTT.

The CDR3 region is CASSLDNSPLHF. In DNA form, the CDR3 reads TGTGCCAGCAGCCTTGATAATTCACCCCTCCACTTT. The V call is TRBV11-3, the J call TRBJ1-6; D is ambiguous. Trimming removed 5 bases at V and 5 bases at J, with 4 bases between. Germline CDR1 is SGHNT and CDR2 is YENEEA. The CDR3 contains 12 residues.

This rearrangement joins TRBV28 to TRBJ2-7; 9 bases are a match to TRBD2. This CDR3 has 15 amino acids. In germline, CDR1 is MDHEN, CDR2 SYDVKM. Trimming took 5 bases from V and 4 from J; bases not matched to a gene: 9. The CDR3 DNA reads as TGTGCCAGCAGTACTACTCGACTAGCGGAGTACGAGCAGTACTTC. Protein sequence: CASSTTRLAEYEQYF.

The chain uses TRBV10-1 and TRBJ2-2; no clear D gene. Per the germline V gene, CDR1 is WNHNN and CDR2 is SYGVQD (reference sequence). CDR3 length: 16 residues. The ends were cut back, 2 bases at V and 1 base at J, with 11 bases in the middle. CDR3 sequence reads: CASSEATFGNTGELFF. The CDR3 bases are TGCGCCAGCAGTGAGGCCACATTTGGGAACACCGGGGAGCTGTTTTTT.

The chain couples TRBV15 to TRBJ1-4, with 10 bases that match TRBD1. V lost 3 bases to trimming and J lost 7 bases; unmatched junction nucleotides: 5. The CDR3 extends over 15 amino acids. Germline V gene lookup returns CDR1 LNHNV and CDR2 YYDKDF (reference sequence). The CDR3 DNA follows: TGTGCCACCAGCAGGGCGACAGGGGGCGGTGAAAAACTGTTTTTT. Translation: CATSRATGGGEKLFF.

V gene TRBV10-3 combines with J gene TRBJ2-1; possible D gene TRBD2, 7 bases. This CDR3 contains 14 residues. The germline gives CDR1 ENHRY, CDR2 SYGVKD. Between the trimmed V and J ends, which lost 2 bases and 9 bases, there was a span of 14 bases. CDR3 loop: CAISEEGGASEQFF. CDR3 coding DNA: TGTGCCATCAGTGAGGAAGGGGGGGCCTCTGAGCAGTTCTTC.

This clone was recorded once. The V and J genes are TRBV20-1 and TRBJ1-2, with D possibly matching TRBD1 (5 bases). With 3 bases removed from V and 8 bases from J, the gap between germline ends came to 16 bases. Germline CDR1 DFQATT, CDR2 SNEGSKA (reference sequence). The CDR3 is 13 amino acids. CDR3 coding DNA: TGCAGTGCTAGTATCCAGGGTGGTGACGGCTACACCTTC. It encodes CSASIQGGDGYTF.

The sample holds a few counts of this clone. The chain joins TRBV19 to TRBJ2-1; TRBD2 agrees at 7 bases. The V gene's germline CDR1 is LNHDA and CDR2 SQIVND (reference sequence). CDR3 size: 15 residues. V lost 6 bases, J lost 6 bases, and 11 bases stayed unmatched. The CDR3 DNA is TGTGCCAGTAGGACGAGGGTGGGGACTATCAATGAGCAGTTCTTC. Protein sequence: CASRTRVGTINEQFF.